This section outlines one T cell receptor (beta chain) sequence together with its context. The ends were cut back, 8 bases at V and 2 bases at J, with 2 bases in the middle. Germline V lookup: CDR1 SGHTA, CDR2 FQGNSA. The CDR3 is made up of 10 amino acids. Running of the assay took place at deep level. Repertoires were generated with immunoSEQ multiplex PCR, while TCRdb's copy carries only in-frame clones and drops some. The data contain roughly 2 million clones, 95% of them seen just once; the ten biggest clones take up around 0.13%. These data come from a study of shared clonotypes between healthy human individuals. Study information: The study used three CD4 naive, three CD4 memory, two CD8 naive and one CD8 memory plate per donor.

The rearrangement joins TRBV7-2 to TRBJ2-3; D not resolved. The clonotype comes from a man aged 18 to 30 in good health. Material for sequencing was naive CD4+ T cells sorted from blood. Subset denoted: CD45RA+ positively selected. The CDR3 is CASSTDTQYF. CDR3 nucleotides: TGTGCCAGCTCCACAGATACGCAGTATTTT.